This note documents a single TCR beta chain sequence. The data were obtained in a study of blood T cell repertoires in COVID-19. Study at large: Acute and convalescent COVID-19 specimens originated in the United States, Italy and Spain. PBMCs, B-cell-depleted T cells, or T cells provided the cDNA or gDNA that made up the material.

CDR1 SQVTM and CDR2 ANQGSEA come from the germline V gene. This CDR3 is built from 11 residues. Trimming removed 5 bases from V and 5 bases from J; junction bases left unmatched: 1. In the authors' methods: Reference gene primer amplification gave estimated nucleated cell counts. Using immunoSEQ multiplex PCR, the repertoire was profiled, and TCRdb retains in-frame clones only, with some absent. The DNA was the basis for D and trimming; V, J and clone size are from that table. Of 200,000 to 250,000 clones listed, 83% are singletons. This clonotype originated in an older woman with active or convalescent COVID-19. Material: peripheral blood. The chain carries TRBV29-1 and TRBJ2-3, with 7 bases aligning to TRBD2. CDR3: CSVPGGDTQYF. The CDR3 DNA sequence: TGCAGCGTTCCGGGAGGAGATACGCAGTATTTT.